One T cell receptor (beta chain) is described in this entry. Its antigen remains unidentified. V was clipped by 6 bases and J by 1 base, with 9 bases between them. In germline, CDR1 is SGHTA, CDR2 FQGTGA. The CDR3 extends over 14 amino acids. Clones were sequenced by immunoSEQ multiplex PCR, and TCRdb holds only the in-frame ones, with some missing. The sample shows tens of thousands of clones, roughly 80% of them seen only once. These data are taken from a study of PD-L1 blockade in urothelial cancer. As for the study in general: Prior regimens of chemotherapy numbered 0 to 3 per patient. Study outcomes and limitations: When measured at 3 weeks, tumor-associated blood clones expanded more in durable-benefit patients.

Time point here: pretreatment peripheral blood. The TCR originated in an older man with urothelial cancer. This material consisted of PBMCs, taken around atezolizumab (anti-PD-L1) treatment. The genes are TRBV7-3 and TRBJ2-2; no definite D call. The DNA for the CDR3 is TGTGCCAGCAGTCCCTCCTGGAACACCGGGGAGCTGTTTTTT. It translates to CASSPSWNTGELFF.